The T cell receptor (beta chain) described here comes from a study of cytomegalovirus exposure and HLA in healthy donors. CDR3 length equals 15 residues. Looked up from germline, CDR1 is MGHRA and CDR2 is YSYEKL. J lost 2 bases, V lost 2 bases, and 2 bases had no gene match. TCRdb keeps only in-frame clones here, not all; method: immunoSEQ multiplex PCR. The sample has approximately 97,000 clones, approximately 94% seen once; the top ten hold approximately 1%. The rearrangement joins TRBV4-1 to TRBJ2-5, with TRBD1 matching over 10 bases. Sequencing input: PBMCs. This sequence was found in a woman aged 18-29 years in good health and CMV-seronegative. CDR3 bases: TGCGCCAGCAGCCAAACGGGACAGGGGCAAGAGACCCAGTACTTC. It codes for CASSQTGQGQETQYF.